This is a list of T cell receptor beta chains from one sample in a study of T cells in Graves' hyperthyroidism and ophthalmopathy. Via MiXCR, TCRdb re-called the multiplex PCR reads, giving one row per CDR3 protein. The data hold about 59,000 distinct CDR3 sequences, with approximately 57% observed a single time. The sequenced sample consisted of blood. The receptor source for this set is a woman in her sixties or seventies with Graves' ophthalmopathy. Each CDR3 is given with its conserved first and last residue. Fields, in order: J gene, D gene, clone size, CDR3 length, V gene, CDR3 protein, CDR3 DNA. A D gene is named only where the DNA matches it firmly. The size field is filled for only some rows; it gives once, few, many or a size class.

J gene: TRBJ2-1; D gene: TRBD1; clone size: many; CDR3 length: 15; V gene: TRBV7-2; CDR3 protein: CASSLGQGWQNEQFF; CDR3 DNA: TGTGCCAGCAGCCTAGGACAGGGCTGGCAGAATGAGCAGTTCTTC
J gene: TRBJ2-1; D gene: NA; clone size: many; CDR3 length: 16; V gene: TRBV6-5; CDR3 protein: CASSYTTFSSYNEQFF; CDR3 DNA: TGTGCCAGCAGTTACACGACTTTCAGCTCCTACAATGAGCAGTTCTTC
J gene: TRBJ2-7; D gene: TRBD1; clone size: many; CDR3 length: 13; V gene: TRBV6-5; CDR3 protein: CAKQGAEVYEQYF; CDR3 DNA: TGTGCCAAACAGGGGGCTGAAGTATACGAGCAGTACTTC
J gene: TRBJ2-2; D gene: TRBD1; clone size: NA; CDR3 length: 13; V gene: TRBV10-3; CDR3 protein: CSITRDRTGELFF; CDR3 DNA: TGTTCCATCACCCGGGACAGAACCGGGGAGCTGTTTTTT
J gene: TRBJ1-2; D gene: NA; clone size: many; CDR3 length: 15; V gene: TRBV12-3/TRBV12-4; CDR3 protein: CASSFGPAERYGYTF; CDR3 DNA: TGTGCCAGCAGTTTTGGCCCGGCAGAACGCTATGGCTACACCTTC
J gene: TRBJ2-1; D gene: TRBD2; clone size: many; CDR3 length: 17; V gene: TRBV11-2; CDR3 protein: CASSLETLIAGGNEQFF; CDR3 DNA: TGTGCCAGCAGCTTAGAGACCCTAATAGCGGGAGGTAATGAGCAGTTCTTC
J gene: TRBJ2-3; D gene: NA; clone size: many; CDR3 length: 16; V gene: TRBV29-1; CDR3 protein: CSVGQTADSHTDTQYF; CDR3 DNA: TGCAGCGTTGGGCAGACGGCGGATTCCCACACAGATACGCAGTATTTT
J gene: TRBJ2-3; D gene: NA; clone size: NA; CDR3 length: 15; V gene: TRBV7-2; CDR3 protein: CTSSQAGVDTDTQYF; CDR3 DNA: TGTACCAGCAGCCAAGCAGGCGTGGACACAGATACGCAGTATTTT
J gene: TRBJ1-2; D gene: NA; clone size: once; CDR3 length: 12; V gene: TRBV7-2; CDR3 protein: CASSLMSDGYTF; CDR3 DNA: TGTGCCAGCAGCTTAATGAGTGACGGCTACACCTTC
J gene: TRBJ1-1; D gene: NA; clone size: NA; CDR3 length: 13; V gene: TRBV9; CDR3 protein: CASSYGTTNEAFF; CDR3 DNA: TGTGCCAGCAGTTACGGGACAACTAATGAAGCTTTCTTT
J gene: TRBJ2-3; D gene: NA; clone size: NA; CDR3 length: 16; V gene: TRBV10-3; CDR3 protein: CAISRTSRGYTDTQYF; CDR3 DNA: TGTGCCATCAGTCGTACCTCGAGGGGGTACACAGATACGCAGTATTTT
J gene: TRBJ1-2; D gene: NA; clone size: once; CDR3 length: 14; V gene: TRBV29-1; CDR3 protein: CSPRWAGKDYGYTF; CDR3 DNA: TGCAGTCCGCGGTGGGCAGGGAAGGACTATGGCTACACCTTC
J gene: TRBJ2-7; D gene: TRBD1; clone size: NA; CDR3 length: 17; V gene: TRBV5-6; CDR3 protein: CASSSYAGTGIFYVQYF; CDR3 DNA: TGTGCCAGCAGCTCCTACGCCGGGACAGGGATCTTCTACGTACAGTACTTC
J gene: TRBJ2-2; D gene: NA; clone size: NA; CDR3 length: 12; V gene: TRBV12-3/TRBV12-4; CDR3 protein: CAGSFSTGELFF; CDR3 DNA: TGTGCCGGCAGTTTTTCCACCGGAGAGCTGTTTTTT
J gene: TRBJ1-3; D gene: TRBD1; clone size: NA; CDR3 length: 18; V gene: TRBV7-9; CDR3 protein: CASSPRLTGANSGNTIYF; CDR3 DNA: TGTGCCAGCAGCCCTAGGCTGACAGGGGCGAACTCTGGAAACACCATATATTTT
J gene: TRBJ1-2; D gene: TRBD1; clone size: once; CDR3 length: 14; V gene: TRBV12-3/TRBV12-4; CDR3 protein: CASGRTGNGYGYTF; CDR3 DNA: TGTGCCAGCGGTAGGACAGGGAACGGCTATGGCTACACCTTC
J gene: TRBJ2-1; D gene: TRBD2; clone size: many; CDR3 length: 12; V gene: TRBV11-2; CDR3 protein: CASSLGLAALFF; CDR3 DNA: TGTGCCAGCAGCCTGGGACTAGCGGCCTTGTTCTTC
J gene: TRBJ1-5; D gene: NA; clone size: medium-sized; CDR3 length: 9; V gene: TRBV20-1; CDR3 protein: CSAGEPQHF; CDR3 DNA: TGCAGTGCTGGGGAGCCCCAGCATTTT
J gene: TRBJ1-5; D gene: NA; clone size: NA; CDR3 length: 8; V gene: TRBV6-5; CDR3 protein: CASRPQHF; CDR3 DNA: TGTGCCAGCAGGCCCCAGCATTTT
J gene: TRBJ2-5; D gene: TRBD2; clone size: NA; CDR3 length: 17; V gene: TRBV7-9; CDR3 protein: CASSLDRTSAAGETQYF; CDR3 DNA: TGTGCCAGCAGCTTAGATAGGACTAGCGCAGCCGGTGAGACCCAGTACTTC
J gene: TRBJ2-3; D gene: TRBD2; clone size: NA; CDR3 length: 13; V gene: TRBV9; CDR3 protein: CASSGSLTDTQYF; CDR3 DNA: TGTGCTAGTAGCGGGAGTTTGACAGATACGCAGTATTTT
J gene: TRBJ1-2; D gene: NA; clone size: NA; CDR3 length: 10; V gene: TRBV12-5; CDR3 protein: CASVPYGYTF; CDR3 DNA: TGTGCTAGTGTCCCCTATGGCTACACCTTC
J gene: TRBJ2-6; D gene: NA; clone size: NA; CDR3 length: 16; V gene: TRBV7-2; CDR3 protein: CASSLVGQSGANVLTF; CDR3 DNA: TGTGCCAGCAGCTTAGTTGGACAGTCCGGGGCCAACGTCCTGACTTTC
J gene: TRBJ2-7; D gene: NA; clone size: NA; CDR3 length: 14; V gene: TRBV5-4; CDR3 protein: CASSQTQGKYEQYF; CDR3 DNA: TGTGCCAGCAGCCAGACACAGGGAAAGTACGAGCAGTACTTC
J gene: TRBJ2-6; D gene: NA; clone size: NA; CDR3 length: 15; V gene: TRBV4-3; CDR3 protein: CASSQDFDGANVLTF; CDR3 DNA: TGCGCCAGCAGCCAAGATTTTGACGGGGCCAACGTCCTGACTTTC
J gene: TRBJ2-1; D gene: TRBD2; clone size: NA; CDR3 length: 18; V gene: TRBV2; CDR3 protein: CASSEVSSGRARSNEQFF; CDR3 DNA: TGTGCCAGCAGTGAAGTGTCTAGCGGGAGGGCCCGATCAAATGAGCAGTTCTTC
J gene: TRBJ2-5; D gene: NA; clone size: NA; CDR3 length: 12; V gene: TRBV20-1; CDR3 protein: CSGQHFQETQYF; CDR3 DNA: TGCAGTGGTCAGCACTTCCAAGAGACCCAGTACTTC
J gene: TRBJ1-5; D gene: NA; clone size: once; CDR3 length: 14; V gene: TRBV6-1; CDR3 protein: CASSQSGVRETQHF; CDR3 DNA: TGTGCCAGCAGCCAGTCAGGGGTACGGGAGACCCAGCATTTT
J gene: TRBJ2-5; D gene: NA; clone size: medium-sized; CDR3 length: 11; V gene: TRBV29-1; CDR3 protein: CSVGQQETQYF; CDR3 DNA: TGCAGCGTTGGACAGCAAGAGACCCAGTACTTC
J gene: TRBJ1-5; D gene: NA; clone size: NA; CDR3 length: 13; V gene: TRBV2; CDR3 protein: CASSDRPGQPQHF; CDR3 DNA: TGTGCCAGCAGTGATCGGCCGGGGCAGCCCCAGCATTTT
J gene: TRBJ2-1; D gene: TRBD2; clone size: many; CDR3 length: 14; V gene: TRBV7-2; CDR3 protein: CASSPGGGYNEQFF; CDR3 DNA: TGTGCCAGCAGCCCCGGGGGGGGTTACAATGAGCAGTTCTTC
J gene: TRBJ1-2; D gene: NA; clone size: many; CDR3 length: 13; V gene: TRBV12-3/TRBV12-4; CDR3 protein: CASSPPLIYGYTF; CDR3 DNA: TGTGCCAGCAGCCCCCCCCTGATTTATGGCTACACCTTC
J gene: TRBJ2-1; D gene: TRBD2; clone size: NA; CDR3 length: 17; V gene: TRBV7-9; CDR3 protein: CASSSRTSGRARNEQFF; CDR3 DNA: TGTGCCAGCAGTTCAAGGACTAGCGGGAGGGCACGAAATGAGCAGTTCTTC
J gene: TRBJ2-3; D gene: TRBD2; clone size: NA; CDR3 length: 14; V gene: TRBV20-1; CDR3 protein: CSAGTGLAGGPQYF; CDR3 DNA: TGCAGTGCCGGAACGGGACTAGCGGGAGGGCCGCAGTATTTT
J gene: TRBJ2-7; D gene: NA; clone size: NA; CDR3 length: 16; V gene: TRBV5-1; CDR3 protein: CASSLGIGVLTHEQYF; CDR3 DNA: TGCGCCAGCAGCTTGGGGATTGGAGTTTTAACCCACGAGCAGTACTTC
J gene: TRBJ2-3; D gene: NA; clone size: NA; CDR3 length: 15; V gene: TRBV19; CDR3 protein: CASSMSASWSDTQYF; CDR3 DNA: TGTGCCAGTAGTATGTCGGCTAGTTGGTCAGATACGCAGTATTTT
J gene: TRBJ1-3; D gene: NA; clone size: NA; CDR3 length: 13; V gene: TRBV14; CDR3 protein: CASSQDPRNTIYF; CDR3 DNA: TGTGCCAGCAGCCAAGATCCCCGAAACACCATATATTTT
J gene: TRBJ2-5; D gene: TRBD2; clone size: NA; CDR3 length: 16; V gene: TRBV7-3; CDR3 protein: CASSPGLAGGSETQYF; CDR3 DNA: TGTGCCAGCAGCCCGGGACTAGCGGGAGGGAGCGAGACCCAGTACTTC
J gene: TRBJ2-7; D gene: TRBD2; clone size: many; CDR3 length: 16; V gene: TRBV5-5; CDR3 protein: CASLPRRGLDTNEQYF; CDR3 DNA: TGTGCCAGTCTACCGCGAAGGGGACTAGACACCAACGAGCAGTACTTC
J gene: TRBJ1-2; D gene: NA; clone size: medium-sized; CDR3 length: 12; V gene: TRBV20-1; CDR3 protein: CSARVTGEAYTF; CDR3 DNA: TGCAGTGCTAGAGTAACTGGGGAAGCTTACACCTTC
J gene: TRBJ1-5; D gene: NA; clone size: NA; CDR3 length: 10; V gene: TRBV10-3; CDR3 protein: CAISEWPQHF; CDR3 DNA: TGTGCCATCAGTGAGTGGCCCCAGCATTTT
J gene: TRBJ2-5; D gene: TRBD2; clone size: many; CDR3 length: 15; V gene: TRBV5-5; CDR3 protein: CASALGGSGEETQYF; CDR3 DNA: TGTGCCAGCGCTCTGGGGGGGAGTGGGGAAGAGACCCAGTACTTC
J gene: TRBJ1-2; D gene: NA; clone size: NA; CDR3 length: 12; V gene: TRBV2; CDR3 protein: CASISGDYGYTF; CDR3 DNA: TGTGCCAGCATCTCAGGGGACTATGGCTACACCTTC
J gene: TRBJ2-7; D gene: NA; clone size: medium-sized; CDR3 length: 12; V gene: TRBV29-1; CDR3 protein: CSVEDLGREQYF; CDR3 DNA: TGCAGCGTTGAAGATCTGGGGCGGGAGCAGTACTTC
J gene: TRBJ1-1; D gene: TRBD1; clone size: many; CDR3 length: 16; V gene: TRBV18; CDR3 protein: CASSKPPQGPNTEAFF; CDR3 DNA: TGTGCCAGCTCAAAACCACCACAGGGGCCAAACACTGAAGCTTTCTTT
J gene: TRBJ2-7; D gene: TRBD1; clone size: NA; CDR3 length: 13; V gene: TRBV20-1; CDR3 protein: CSAPDRITYEQYF; CDR3 DNA: TGCAGTGCCCCGGACAGGATCACCTACGAGCAGTACTTC
J gene: TRBJ1-1; D gene: NA; clone size: NA; CDR3 length: 15; V gene: TRBV7-9; CDR3 protein: CASSPLDWVNTEAFF; CDR3 DNA: TGTGCCAGCAGCCCCCTGGACTGGGTGAACACTGAAGCTTTCTTT
J gene: TRBJ1-5; D gene: NA; clone size: NA; CDR3 length: 15; V gene: TRBV30; CDR3 protein: CAWSVGRRSWQPQHF; CDR3 DNA: TGTGCCTGGAGTGTAGGTCGCAGGTCTTGGCAGCCCCAGCATTTT
J gene: TRBJ2-2; D gene: NA; clone size: NA; CDR3 length: 14; V gene: TRBV10-3; CDR3 protein: CAISGEWNTGELFF; CDR3 DNA: TGTGCCATCAGTGGAGAGTGGAACACCGGGGAGCTGTTTTTT